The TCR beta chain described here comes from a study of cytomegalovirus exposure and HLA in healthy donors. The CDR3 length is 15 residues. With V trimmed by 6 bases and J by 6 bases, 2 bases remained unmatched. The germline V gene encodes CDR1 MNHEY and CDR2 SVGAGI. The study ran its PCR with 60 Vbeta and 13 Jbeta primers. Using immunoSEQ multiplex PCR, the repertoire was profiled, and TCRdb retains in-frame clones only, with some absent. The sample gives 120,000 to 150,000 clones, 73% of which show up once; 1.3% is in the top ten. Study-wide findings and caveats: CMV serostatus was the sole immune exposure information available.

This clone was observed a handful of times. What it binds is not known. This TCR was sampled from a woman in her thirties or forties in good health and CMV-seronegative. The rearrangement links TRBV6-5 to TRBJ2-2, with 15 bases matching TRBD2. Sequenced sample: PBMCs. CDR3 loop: CASRWTSGGAGELFF. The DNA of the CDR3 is TGTGCCAGCAGGTGGACTAGCGGGGGGGCCGGGGAGCTGTTTTTT.